This T cell receptor beta chain was captured in a study of memory CD4+ T cells and cytomegalovirus serostatus. As for the study in general: Donors were healthy Belgian adults, several CMV seropositive and about two dozen seronegative.

V trimming: 6 bases; J trimming: 5 bases; junction bases outside the gene matches: 9. CDR1 SGHVS and CDR2 FQNEAQ come from the germline V gene. CDR3 length: 15 residues. Single viable CD3+CD4+CD8-CD45RO+ cells were sorted as the memory CD4+ T cells. Some clones are missing from TCRdb's copy, which holds only in-frame ones; the method was immunoSEQ multiplex PCR. The sample consists of about 56,000 clones, more than 75% of them appearing once. What was sequenced was memory CD4+ T cells from blood. The TCR was taken from an adult in good health and CMV-seronegative. The rearrangement links TRBV7-8 to TRBJ2-3, with TRBD2 matching over 9 bases. The CDR3 DNA sequence: TGTGCCAGCAGACAAACAGCGGGGGGAGGAGATACGCAGTATTTT. Encoded protein: CASRQTAGGGDTQYF.